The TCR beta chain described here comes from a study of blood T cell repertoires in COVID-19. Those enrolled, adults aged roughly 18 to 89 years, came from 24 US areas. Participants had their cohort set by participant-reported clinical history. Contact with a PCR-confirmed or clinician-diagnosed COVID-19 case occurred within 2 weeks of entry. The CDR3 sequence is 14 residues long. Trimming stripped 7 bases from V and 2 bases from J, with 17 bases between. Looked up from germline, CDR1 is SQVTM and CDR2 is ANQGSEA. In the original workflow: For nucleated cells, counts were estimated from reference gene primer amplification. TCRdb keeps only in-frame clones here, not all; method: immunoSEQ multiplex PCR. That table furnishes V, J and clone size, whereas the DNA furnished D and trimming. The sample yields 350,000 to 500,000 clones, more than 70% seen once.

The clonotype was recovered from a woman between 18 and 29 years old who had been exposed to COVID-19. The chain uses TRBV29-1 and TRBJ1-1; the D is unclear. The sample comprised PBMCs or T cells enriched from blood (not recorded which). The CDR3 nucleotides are TGCAGCGGTGACGGGTTCACTTCTAACACTGAAGCTTTCTTT. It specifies CSGDGFTSNTEAFF. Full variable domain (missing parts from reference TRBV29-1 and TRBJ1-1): SAVISQKPSRDICQRGTSLTIQCQVDSQVTMMFWYRQQPGQSLTLIATANQGSEATYESGFVIDKFPISRPNLTFSTLTVSNMSPEDSSIYLCSGDGFTSNTEAFFGQGTRLTVV.